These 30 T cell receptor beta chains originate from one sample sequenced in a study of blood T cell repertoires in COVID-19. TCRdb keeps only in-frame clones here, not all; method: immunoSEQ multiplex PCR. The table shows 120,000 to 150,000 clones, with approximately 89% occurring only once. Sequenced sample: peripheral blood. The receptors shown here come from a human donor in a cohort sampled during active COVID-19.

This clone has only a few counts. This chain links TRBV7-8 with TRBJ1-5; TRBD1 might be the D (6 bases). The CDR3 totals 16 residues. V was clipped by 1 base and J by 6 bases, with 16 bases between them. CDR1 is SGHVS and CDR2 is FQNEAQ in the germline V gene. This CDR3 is CASSLVLQDRGQPQHF. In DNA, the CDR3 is TGTGCCAGCAGCTTAGTACTACAGGACAGAGGTCAGCCCCAGCATTTT.

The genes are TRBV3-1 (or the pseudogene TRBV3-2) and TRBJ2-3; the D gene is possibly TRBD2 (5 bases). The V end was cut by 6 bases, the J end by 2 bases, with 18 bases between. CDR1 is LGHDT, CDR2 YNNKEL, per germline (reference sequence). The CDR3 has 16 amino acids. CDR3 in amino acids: CASRVTSGSYTDTQYF. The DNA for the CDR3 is TGTGCCAGCAGAGTCACAAGCGGCTCCTACACAGATACGCAGTATTTT.

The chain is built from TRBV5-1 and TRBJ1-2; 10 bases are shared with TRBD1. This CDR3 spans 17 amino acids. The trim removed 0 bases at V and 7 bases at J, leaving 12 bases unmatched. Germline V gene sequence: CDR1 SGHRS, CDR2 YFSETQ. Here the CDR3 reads CASSLGDRGFPMRGYTF. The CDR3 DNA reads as TGCGCCAGCAGCTTGGGGGACAGGGGATTTCCTATGCGTGGCTACACCTTC.

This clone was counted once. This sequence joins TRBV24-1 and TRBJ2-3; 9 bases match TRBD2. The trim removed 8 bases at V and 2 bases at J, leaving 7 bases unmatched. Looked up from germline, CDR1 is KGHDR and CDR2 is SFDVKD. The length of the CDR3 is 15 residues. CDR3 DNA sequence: TGTGCCACCAAGAGTAGCGGGGGCCCCACAGATACGCAGTATTTT. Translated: CATKSSGGPTDTQYF.

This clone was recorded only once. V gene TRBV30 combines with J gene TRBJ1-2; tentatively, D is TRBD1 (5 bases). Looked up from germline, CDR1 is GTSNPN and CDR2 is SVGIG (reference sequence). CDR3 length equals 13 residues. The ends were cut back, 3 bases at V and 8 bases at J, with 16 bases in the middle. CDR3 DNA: TGTGCCTGGAGCGGGCAGGGAGGCAAAGGCTACACCTTC. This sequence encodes CAWSGQGGKGYTF. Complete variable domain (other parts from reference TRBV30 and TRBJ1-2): SQTIHQWPATLVQPVGSPLSLECTVEGTSNPNLYWYRQAAGRGLQLLFYSVGIGQISSEVPQNLSASRPQDRQFILSSKKLLLSDSGFYLCAWSGQGGKGYTFGSGTRLTVV.

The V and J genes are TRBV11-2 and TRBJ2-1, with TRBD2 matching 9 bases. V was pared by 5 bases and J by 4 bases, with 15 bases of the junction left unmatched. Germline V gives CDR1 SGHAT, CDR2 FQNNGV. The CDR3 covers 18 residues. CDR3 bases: TGTGCCAGCAGCACCCTAGGGAGGCTAGCGGGGCCGTACAATGAGCAGTTCTTC. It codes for CASSTLGRLAGPYNEQFF.

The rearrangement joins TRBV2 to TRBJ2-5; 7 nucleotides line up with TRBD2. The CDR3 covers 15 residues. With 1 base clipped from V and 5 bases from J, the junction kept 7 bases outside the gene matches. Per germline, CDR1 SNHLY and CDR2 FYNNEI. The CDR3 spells CASSEDFRDYETQYF. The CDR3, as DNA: TGTGCCAGCAGTGAAGATTTTCGGGACTACGAGACCCAGTACTTC.

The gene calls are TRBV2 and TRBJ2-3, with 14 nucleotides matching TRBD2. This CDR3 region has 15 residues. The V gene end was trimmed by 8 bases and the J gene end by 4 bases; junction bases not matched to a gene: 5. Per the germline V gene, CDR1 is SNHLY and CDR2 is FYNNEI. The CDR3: CASLGTSGGADTQYF. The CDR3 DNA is TGTGCCAGCTTAGGGACTAGCGGGGGTGCAGATACGCAGTATTTT. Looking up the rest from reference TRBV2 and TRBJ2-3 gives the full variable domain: EPEVTQTPSHQVTQMGQEVILRCVPISNHLYFYWYRQILGQKVEFLVSFYNNEISEKSEIFDDQFSVERPDGSNFTLKIRSTKLEDSAMYFCASLGTSGGADTQYFGPGTRLTVL.

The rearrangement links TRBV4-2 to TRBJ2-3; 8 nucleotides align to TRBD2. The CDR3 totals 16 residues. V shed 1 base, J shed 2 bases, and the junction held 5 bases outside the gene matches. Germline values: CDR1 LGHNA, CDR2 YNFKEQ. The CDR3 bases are TGTGCCAGCAGCCAAGTAAGGCGGGGGGTCACAGATACGCAGTATTTT. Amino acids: CASSQVRRGVTDTQYF.

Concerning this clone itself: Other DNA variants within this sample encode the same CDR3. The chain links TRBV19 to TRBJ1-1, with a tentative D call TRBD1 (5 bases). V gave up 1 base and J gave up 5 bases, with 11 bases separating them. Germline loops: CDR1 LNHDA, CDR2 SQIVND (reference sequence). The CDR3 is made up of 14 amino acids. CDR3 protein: CASSIARGGTEAFF. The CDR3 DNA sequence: TGTGCCAGTAGTATAGCCCGGGGGGGGACTGAAGCTTTCTTT. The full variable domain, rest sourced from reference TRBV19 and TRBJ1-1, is DGGITQSPKYLFRKEGQNVTLSCEQNLNHDAMYWYRQDPGQGLRLIYYSQIVNDFQKGDIAEGYSVSREKKESFPLTVTSAQKNPTAFYLCASSIARGGTEAFFGQGTRLTVV.

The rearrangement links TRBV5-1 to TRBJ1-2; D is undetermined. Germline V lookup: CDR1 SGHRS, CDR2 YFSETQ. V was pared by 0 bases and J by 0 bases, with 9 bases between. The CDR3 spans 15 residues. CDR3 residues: CASSLGTTSNYGYTF. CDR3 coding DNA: TGCGCCAGCAGCTTGGGCACTACTTCTAACTATGGCTACACCTTC.

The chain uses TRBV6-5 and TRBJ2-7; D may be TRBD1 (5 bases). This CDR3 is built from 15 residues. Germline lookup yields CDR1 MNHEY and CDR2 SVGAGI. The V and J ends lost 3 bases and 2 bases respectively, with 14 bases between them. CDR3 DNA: TGTGCCAGCAGTTATATGACAGCTACGCCCTACGAGCAGTACTTC. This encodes CASSYMTATPYEQYF.

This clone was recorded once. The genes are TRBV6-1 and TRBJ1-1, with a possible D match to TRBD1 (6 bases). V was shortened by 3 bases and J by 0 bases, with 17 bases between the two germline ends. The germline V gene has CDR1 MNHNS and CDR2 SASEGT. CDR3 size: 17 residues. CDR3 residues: CASSDFRDIEVNTEAFF. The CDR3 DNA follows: TGTGCCAGCAGTGACTTCCGGGACATCGAAGTGAACACTGAAGCTTTCTTT.

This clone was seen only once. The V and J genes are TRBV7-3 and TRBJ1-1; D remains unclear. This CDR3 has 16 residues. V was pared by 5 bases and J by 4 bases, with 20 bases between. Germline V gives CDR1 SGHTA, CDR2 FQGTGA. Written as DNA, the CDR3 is TGTGCCAGCAGCCGAGTTGGGTTCGGGGTAGGCACTGAAGCTTTCTTT. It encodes CASSRVGFGVGTEAFF.

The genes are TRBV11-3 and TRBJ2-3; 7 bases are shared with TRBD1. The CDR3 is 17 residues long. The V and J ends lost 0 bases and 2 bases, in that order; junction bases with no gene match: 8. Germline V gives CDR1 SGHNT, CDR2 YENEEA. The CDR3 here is CASSLDGTVHSTDTQYF. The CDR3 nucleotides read TGTGCCAGCAGCTTAGATGGGACAGTCCACTCCACAGATACGCAGTATTTT.

The CDR3 region is CSVDNTDTQYF. CDR3 coding DNA: TGCAGCGTTGATAACACAGATACGCAGTATTTT. The chain uses TRBV29-1 and TRBJ2-3; unclear D gene. The germline CDR1 and CDR2 sequences are SQVTM and ANQGSEA. This CDR3 has 11 residues. The V end lost 3 bases, the J end lost 2 bases, and 3 bases lay between the germline ends.

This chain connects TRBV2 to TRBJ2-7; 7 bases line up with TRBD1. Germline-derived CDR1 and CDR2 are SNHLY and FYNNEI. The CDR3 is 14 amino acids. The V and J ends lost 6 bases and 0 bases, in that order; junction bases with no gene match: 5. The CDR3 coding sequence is TGTGCCAGCAGCGGACAGGTTACCTCCTACGAGCAGTACTTC. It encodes CASSGQVTSYEQYF.

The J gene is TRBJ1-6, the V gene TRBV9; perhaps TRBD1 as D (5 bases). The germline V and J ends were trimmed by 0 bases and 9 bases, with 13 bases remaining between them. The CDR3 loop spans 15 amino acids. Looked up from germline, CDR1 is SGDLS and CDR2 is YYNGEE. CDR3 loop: CASSVAQGRFSPLHF. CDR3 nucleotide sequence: TGTGCCAGCAGCGTAGCTCAGGGAAGGTTTTCACCCCTCCACTTT.

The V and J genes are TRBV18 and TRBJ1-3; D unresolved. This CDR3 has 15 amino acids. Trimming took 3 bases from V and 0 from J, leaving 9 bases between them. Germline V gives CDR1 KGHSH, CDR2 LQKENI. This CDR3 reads CASSPLAGSGNTIYF. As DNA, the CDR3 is TGTGCCAGCTCACCCCTCGCAGGCTCTGGAAACACCATATATTTT.

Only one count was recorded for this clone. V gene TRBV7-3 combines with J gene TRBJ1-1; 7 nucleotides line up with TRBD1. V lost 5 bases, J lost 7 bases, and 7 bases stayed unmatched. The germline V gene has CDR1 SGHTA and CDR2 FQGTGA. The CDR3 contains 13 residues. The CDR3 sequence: CASSLDRENEAFF. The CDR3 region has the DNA TGTGCCAGCAGCCTAGACAGGGAGAATGAAGCTTTCTTT.

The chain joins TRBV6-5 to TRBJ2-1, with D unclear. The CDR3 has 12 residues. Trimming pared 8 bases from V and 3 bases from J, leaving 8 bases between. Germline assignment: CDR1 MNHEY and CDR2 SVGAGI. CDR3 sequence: CASLGYYNEQFF. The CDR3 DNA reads TGTGCCAGCTTGGGCTACTACAATGAGCAGTTCTTC.

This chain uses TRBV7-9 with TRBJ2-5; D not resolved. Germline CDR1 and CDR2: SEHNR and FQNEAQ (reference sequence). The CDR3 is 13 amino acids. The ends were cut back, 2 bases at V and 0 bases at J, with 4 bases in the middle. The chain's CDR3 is CASSLLYQETQYF. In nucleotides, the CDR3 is TGTGCCAGCAGCTTACTTTACCAAGAGACCCAGTACTTC.

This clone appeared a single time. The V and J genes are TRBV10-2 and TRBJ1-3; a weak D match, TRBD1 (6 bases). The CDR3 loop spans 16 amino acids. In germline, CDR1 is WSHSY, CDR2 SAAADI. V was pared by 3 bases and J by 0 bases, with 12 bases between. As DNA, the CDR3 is TGCGCCAGCAGTGACCTAGGACAGCTCTCTGGAAACACCATATATTTT. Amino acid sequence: CASSDLGQLSGNTIYF.

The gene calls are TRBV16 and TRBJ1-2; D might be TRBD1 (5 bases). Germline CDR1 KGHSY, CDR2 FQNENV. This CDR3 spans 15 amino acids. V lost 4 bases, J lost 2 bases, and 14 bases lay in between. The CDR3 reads CASSLNPGLNYGYTF. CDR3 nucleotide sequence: TGTGCCAGCAGCCTCAATCCAGGGTTAAACTATGGCTACACCTTC.

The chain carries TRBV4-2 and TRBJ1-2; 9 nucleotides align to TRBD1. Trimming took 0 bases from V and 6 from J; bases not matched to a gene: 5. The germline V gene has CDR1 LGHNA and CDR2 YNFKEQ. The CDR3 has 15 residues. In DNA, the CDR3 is TGTGCCAGCAGCCAAGATAGGGACAGGGTCCATGGCTACACCTTC. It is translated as CASSQDRDRVHGYTF.

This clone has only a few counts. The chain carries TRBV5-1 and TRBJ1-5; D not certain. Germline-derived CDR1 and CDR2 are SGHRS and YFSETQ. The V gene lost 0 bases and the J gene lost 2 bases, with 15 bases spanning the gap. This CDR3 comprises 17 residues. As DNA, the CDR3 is TGCGCCAGCAGCTTGGGTCCCGGGAGTGGCGGCAATCAGCCCCAGCATTTT. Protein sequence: CASSLGPGSGGNQPQHF.

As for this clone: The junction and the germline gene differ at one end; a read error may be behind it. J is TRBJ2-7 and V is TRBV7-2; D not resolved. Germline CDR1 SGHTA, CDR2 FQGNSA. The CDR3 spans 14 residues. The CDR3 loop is CASSLYTLSNEQYF. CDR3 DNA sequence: TGTGCCAGCAGCTTGTATACTCTCTCCAACGAGCAGTACTTC. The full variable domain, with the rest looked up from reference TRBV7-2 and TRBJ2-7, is GAGVSQSPSNKVTEKGKDVELRCDPISGHTALYWYRQSLGQGLEFLIYFQGNSAPDKSGLPSDRFSAERTGGSVSTLTIQRTQQEDSAVYLCASSLYTLSNEQYFGPGTRLTVT.

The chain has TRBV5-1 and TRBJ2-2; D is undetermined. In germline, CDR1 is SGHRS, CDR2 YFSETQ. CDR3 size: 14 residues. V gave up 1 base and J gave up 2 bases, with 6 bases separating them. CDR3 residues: CASSLNSNTGELFF. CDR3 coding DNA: TGCGCCAGCAGCTTGAACAGTAACACCGGGGAGCTGTTTTTT. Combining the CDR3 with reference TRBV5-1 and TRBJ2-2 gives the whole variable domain KAGVTQTPRYLIKTRGQQVTLSCSPISGHRSVSWYQQTPGQGLQFLFEYFSETQRNKGNFPGRFSGRQFSNSRSEMNVSTLELGDSALYLCASSLNSNTGELFFGEGSRLTVL.

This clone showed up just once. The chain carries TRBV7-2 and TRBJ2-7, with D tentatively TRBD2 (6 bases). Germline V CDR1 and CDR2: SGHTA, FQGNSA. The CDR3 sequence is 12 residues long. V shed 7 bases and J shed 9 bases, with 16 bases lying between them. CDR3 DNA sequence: TGTGCCAGCACCACTGCCGGGGGAGTGCAGTACTTC. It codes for CASTTAGGVQYF.

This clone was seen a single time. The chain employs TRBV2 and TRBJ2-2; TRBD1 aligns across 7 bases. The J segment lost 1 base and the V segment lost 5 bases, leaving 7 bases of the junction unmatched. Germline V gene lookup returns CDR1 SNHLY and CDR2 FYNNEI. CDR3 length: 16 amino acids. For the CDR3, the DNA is TGTGCCAGCAGTTTCCACAGGGGAAGGAACACCGGGGAGCTGTTTTTT. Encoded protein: CASSFHRGRNTGELFF.